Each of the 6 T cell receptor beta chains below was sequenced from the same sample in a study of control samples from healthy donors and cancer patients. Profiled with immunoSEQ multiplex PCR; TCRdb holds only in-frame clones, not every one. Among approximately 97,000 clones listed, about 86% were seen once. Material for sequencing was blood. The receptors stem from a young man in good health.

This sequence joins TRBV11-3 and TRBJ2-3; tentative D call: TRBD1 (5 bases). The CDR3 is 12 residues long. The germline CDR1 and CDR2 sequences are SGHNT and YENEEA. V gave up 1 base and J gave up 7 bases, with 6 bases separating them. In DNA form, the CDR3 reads TGTGCCAGCAGCTTAGCAGGGCATACGCAGTATTTT. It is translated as CASSLAGHTQYF.

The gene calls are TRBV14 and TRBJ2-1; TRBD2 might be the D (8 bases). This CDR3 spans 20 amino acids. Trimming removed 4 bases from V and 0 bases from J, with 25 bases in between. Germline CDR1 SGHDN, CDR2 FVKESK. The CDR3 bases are TGTGCCAGCAGCCCGTACGGGAGGGGGCACCCCCCACGCTCCTACAATGAGCAGTTCTTC. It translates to CASSPYGRGHPPRSYNEQFF.

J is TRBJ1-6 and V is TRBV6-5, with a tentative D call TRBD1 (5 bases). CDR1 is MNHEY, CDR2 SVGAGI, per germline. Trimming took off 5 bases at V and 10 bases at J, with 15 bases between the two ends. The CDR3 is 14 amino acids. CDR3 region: CASSIRVSWSPLHF. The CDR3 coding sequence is TGTGCCAGCAGTATCAGGGTTTCCTGGTCACCCCTCCACTTT.

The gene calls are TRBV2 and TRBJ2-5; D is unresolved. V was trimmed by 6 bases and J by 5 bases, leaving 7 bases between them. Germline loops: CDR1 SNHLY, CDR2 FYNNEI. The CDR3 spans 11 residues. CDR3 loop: CASSPIETQYF. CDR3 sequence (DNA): TGTGCCAGCAGCCCCATTGAGACCCAGTACTTC.

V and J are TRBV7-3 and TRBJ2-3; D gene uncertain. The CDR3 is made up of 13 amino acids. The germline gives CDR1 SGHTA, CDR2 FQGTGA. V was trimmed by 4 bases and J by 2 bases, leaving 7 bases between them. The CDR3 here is CASSSRPTDTQYF. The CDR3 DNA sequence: TGTGCCAGCAGCTCTAGACCCACAGATACGCAGTATTTT.

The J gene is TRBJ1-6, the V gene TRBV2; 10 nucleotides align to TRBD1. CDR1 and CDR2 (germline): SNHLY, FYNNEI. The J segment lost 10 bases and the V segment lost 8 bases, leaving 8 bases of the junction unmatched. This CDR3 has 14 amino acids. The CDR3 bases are TGTGCCAGCGTCGACAGGGGGCTAAACTCACCCCTCCACTTT. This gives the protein CASVDRGLNSPLHF. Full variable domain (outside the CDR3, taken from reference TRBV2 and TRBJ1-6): EPEVTQTPSHQVTQMGQEVILRCVPISNHLYFYWYRQILGQKVEFLVSFYNNEISEKSEIFDDQFSVERPDGSNFTLKIRSTKLEDSAMYFCASVDRGLNSPLHFGNGTRLTVT.